Shown below are 9 T cell receptor beta chains from a single sample sequenced in a study of regulatory T cells in long-lasting Graves disease (dated by TCRdb to about 2021). The library relied on multiplex PCR. The instrument was an Illumina HiSeq 4000. CDR3 regions were amplified by Arm-PCR with iRepertoire HTBI primers to construct TCR beta libraries. The raw public data were reprocessed by TCRdb itself: fastp quality trimming at Q25, MiXCR clonotype calling, in-frame beta chains only. Every entry covers one CDR3 protein and lists the most common genes and DNA from its rows. For this sample there are over 500,000 distinct CDR3 sequences; 15% to 20% appear just once. The ten largest clones capture under 20% of the sample. The sample's time point, from its label and the paper: newly diagnosed GD, antithyroid drugs for less than 3 months. For both TCR sequencing and RNA sequencing, RNA was extracted from PBMCs in TRIzol.

The same specimen was also included in a second study, on T cells in Graves' hyperthyroidism and ophthalmopathy.

The sample here was peripheral blood mononuclear cells (PBMCs), taken at new diagnosis, from a patient treated with antithyroid drugs. These receptors originate from a woman aged 30 to 39 with Graves disease. Donor details come from another sample of the same person, matched by shared clones.

V and J are TRBV5-5 and TRBJ2-6; D is unresolved. The CDR3 totals 12 residues. Germline V gene sequence: CDR1 SGHKS, CDR2 YYEKEE (reference sequence). The V gene lost 2 bases and the J gene lost 13 bases, with 10 bases spanning the gap. This CDR3 is CASSFLMGVLTF. Here the CDR3 DNA reads TGTGCCAGCAGCTTCCTGATGGGTGTCCTGACTTTC.

The sample holds a few counts of this clonotype. J is TRBJ2-6 and V is TRBV5-4; 7 positions agree with TRBD1. With V trimmed by 4 bases and J by 2 bases, 9 bases remained unmatched. This CDR3 contains 17 residues. Germline V gene lookup returns CDR1 SGHNT and CDR2 YYREEE (reference sequence). The CDR3 DNA reads TGTGCCAGCAGCCCTTTTCTGCAGGGGGCTGGGGCCAACGTCCTGACTTTC. It encodes CASSPFLQGAGANVLTF.

This chain links TRBV9 with TRBJ2-3; maybe TRBD2 (6 bases). Germline CDR1 is SGDLS and CDR2 is YYNGEE. This CDR3 spans 16 amino acids. The ends were cut back, 3 bases at V and 6 bases at J, with 20 bases in the middle. The CDR3 here is CASSAALATGGDTQYF. The CDR3 DNA follows: TGTGCCAGCAGCGCCGCCCTAGCGACTGGTGGGGATACGCAGTATTTT. Full variable domain (rest looked up from reference TRBV9 and TRBJ2-3): DSGVTQTPKHLITATGQRVTLRCSPRSGDLSVYWYQQSLDQGLQFLIQYYNGEERAKGNILERFSAQQFPDLHSELNLSSLELGDSALYFCASSAALATGGDTQYFGPGTRLTVL.

This clonotype came up a few times. The gene calls are TRBV7-2 and TRBJ2-3, with D hard to call. The germline V gene encodes CDR1 SGHTA and CDR2 FQGNSA. This CDR3 region has 18 residues. Trimming removed 4 bases from V and 4 bases from J, with 24 bases in between. The chain's CDR3 is CASSSPPTQRLSADTQYF. The CDR3 DNA sequence: TGTGCCAGCAGCTCCCCCCCGACGCAGAGGTTATCAGCAGATACGCAGTATTTT.

Worth noting for this clonotype: Its ends do not fully match the called genes, so a read error is possible. The rearrangement uses TRBV12-3 or TRBV12-4 and TRBJ1-2; the D gene is possibly TRBD1 (6 bases). The CDR3 sequence is 18 residues long. The DNA of the CDR3 is TGTGCCAGCAGTTTTGCCCCCTGGCAGGGGAGGGCTAACTATGGCTACACTTTC. Its translation: CASSFAPWQGRANYGYTF.

This clonotype was counted at least ten times. The chain is built from TRBV2 and TRBJ2-1; D is unresolved. CDR3 length: 11 residues. Germline CDR1 and CDR2: SNHLY and FYNNEI. The germline V and J ends were trimmed by 4 bases and 8 bases, with 6 bases remaining between them. The CDR3 sequence is CASSVVYEQFF. For the CDR3, the DNA is TGTGCCAGCAGTGTTGTCTATGAGCAGTTCTTC.

The chain carries TRBV28 and TRBJ2-7, with D maybe TRBD1 (6 bases). The CDR3 runs 15 residues. V shed 6 bases and J shed 6 bases, with 21 bases lying between them. CDR1 and CDR2 (germline): MDHEN, SYDVKM. CDR3 loop: CASSQVGGTLGEQYF. The DNA of the CDR3 is TGTGCCAGCAGCCAAGTCGGTGGGACACTTGGCGAGCAGTACTTC.

In this sample, this clonotype turned up many times. V gene TRBV11-3 combines with J gene TRBJ2-1; D remains ambiguous. V was trimmed by 0 bases and J by 7 bases, leaving 7 bases between them. This CDR3 is 13 amino acids long. Germline CDR1 SGHNT, CDR2 YENEEA. The DNA of the CDR3 is TGTGCCAGCAGCTTAGAAGGGCTGAATGAGCAGTTCTTC. This gives the protein CASSLEGLNEQFF.

The sample holds many counts of this clonotype. The chain has TRBV20-1 and TRBJ2-3; D is uncertain. The ends were cut back, 3 bases at V and 6 bases at J, with 19 bases in the middle. CDR3 length: 15 residues. Germline CDR1 reads DFQATT; CDR2 reads SNEGSKA (reference sequence). The CDR3 loop is CSARPGARPLDTQYF. The CDR3 nucleotides are TGCAGTGCTAGGCCGGGCGCCCGCCCCCTCGATACGCAGTATTTT.